These 3 T cell receptor beta chains share one sample of origin, sequenced in a study of identical twins. Each CDR3 protein gets one entry after TCRdb re-called the 5' RACE reads with MiXCR. Of 1.5 million or so distinct CDR3 sequences listed, around 33% are singletons. Specimen: cord blood. The receptors shown here come from a newborn girl in good health.

The chain uses TRBV9 and TRBJ2-1; 8 nucleotides line up with TRBD2. The germline gives CDR1 SGDLS, CDR2 YYNGEE. CDR3 length: 15 amino acids. The trim removed 3 bases at V and 8 bases at J, leaving 10 bases unmatched. The CDR3 DNA reads TGTGCCAGCAGCGCTGGACTAGCATCGTCCCATGAGCAGTTCTTC. Translating it yields CASSAGLASSHEQFF.

This chain joins TRBV5-1 and TRBJ2-2; TRBD1 matches at 7 bases. Germline trimming cut 2 bases from V and 7 bases from J; bases unmatched to any gene: 5. CDR1 is SGHRS and CDR2 is YFSETQ in the germline V gene. The CDR3 sequence is 14 residues long. The DNA of the CDR3 is TGCGCCAGCAGCTTTCTGCGACAGGGCGGGGAGCTGTTTTTT. The encoded protein is CASSFLRQGGELFF.

This chain uses TRBV28 with TRBJ2-1; TRBD2 agrees at 7 bases. The CDR3 sequence is 14 residues long. Germline-derived CDR1 and CDR2 are MDHEN and SYDVKM. The V segment lost 6 bases and the J segment 6 bases; nucleotides outside the gene matches: 8. The CDR3 coding sequence is TGTGCCAGCAGAAGCGGCGGGAGCCGCAATGAGCAGTTCTTC. It specifies CASRSGGSRNEQFF.